This T cell receptor beta chain emerged from a study of STAT5B mutations in CD4+ large granular lymphocyte leukemia. The table came from immunoSEQ multiplex PCR; TCRdb's copy has only in-frame clones and leaves some out. Among roughly 23,000 clones listed, about four fifths were seen once. The receptor's source is a human donor in good health. Sample: CD4+ T cells from blood buffy coats.

The CDR3 reads CASRGGGGPTDTQYF. Written as DNA, the CDR3 is TGTGCCAGTAGAGGGGGCGGGGGACCCACAGATACGCAGTATTTT. The genes are TRBV6-5 and TRBJ2-3, with D perhaps given as TRBD1 or TRBD2 (7 bases each). The CDR3 has 15 residues. V was trimmed by 9 bases and J by 2 bases, leaving 18 bases between them. From germline, CDR1 is MNHEY and CDR2 SVGAGI.